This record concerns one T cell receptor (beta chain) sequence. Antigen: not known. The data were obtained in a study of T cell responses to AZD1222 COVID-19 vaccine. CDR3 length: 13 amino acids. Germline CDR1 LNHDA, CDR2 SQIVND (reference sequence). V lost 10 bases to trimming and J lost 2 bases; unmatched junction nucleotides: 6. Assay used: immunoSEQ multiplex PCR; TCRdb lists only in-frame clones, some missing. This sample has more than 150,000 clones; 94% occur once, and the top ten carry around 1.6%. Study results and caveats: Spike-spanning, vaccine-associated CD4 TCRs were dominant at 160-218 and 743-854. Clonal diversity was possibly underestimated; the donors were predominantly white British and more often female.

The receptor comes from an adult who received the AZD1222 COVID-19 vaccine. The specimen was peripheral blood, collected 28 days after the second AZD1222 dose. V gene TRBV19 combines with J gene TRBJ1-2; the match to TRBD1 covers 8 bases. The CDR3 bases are TGTGCCATGGGACAGGATATAAACTATGGCTACACCTTC. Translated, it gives CAMGQDINYGYTF. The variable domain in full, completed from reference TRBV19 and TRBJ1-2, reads DGGITQSPKYLFRKEGQNVTLSCEQNLNHDAMYWYRQDPGQGLRLIYYSQIVNDFQKGDIAEGYSVSREKKESFPLTVTSAQKNPTAFYLCAMGQDINYGYTFGSGTRLTVV.